The 8 T cell receptor beta chains presented below share a single source sample, sequenced in a study of cytomegalovirus exposure and HLA in healthy donors (dated by TCRdb to 2016 to 2017). The library relied on the immunoSEQ multiplex PCR assay. A mixture of 60 forward primers for TCR Vbeta segments and 13 reverse primers for TCR Jbeta segments was used in the multiplex PCR. TCRdb mirrors the immuneACCESS table, restricted to in-frame sequences. Some clones are absent from its copies; in checked studies, under half trace to an unresolved V gene, and the reason for the others is unknown. Present in this sample are about 95,000 clones, 60% to 80% of which were seen just once. The ten biggest clones cover approximately 15% of the sample. Specimen: PBMCs. All receptors come from a woman in her forties or fifties in good health and CMV-seropositive.

The chain combines TRBV9 with TRBJ2-3; TRBD2 aligns across 8 bases. CDR3 length equals 16 residues. The junction had 8 bases not matched to a gene; V was cut back by 0 bases and J by 5 bases. Germline V lookup: CDR1 SGDLS, CDR2 YYNGEE. In DNA, the CDR3 is TGTGCCAGCAGCGTAGAAAACGGGAGGGCGATAGATACGCAGTATTTT. Protein sequence: CASSVENGRAIDTQYF.

V usage is TRBV28 and J usage is TRBJ1-4; D is undetermined. This CDR3 is 13 amino acids long. Germline V gene sequence: CDR1 MDHEN, CDR2 SYDVKM. V was shortened by 8 bases and J by 5 bases, with 12 bases between the two germline ends. CDR3 protein: CASVRNVNEKLFF. The DNA for the CDR3 is TGTGCCAGCGTGCGGAACGTAAATGAAAAACTGTTTTTT.

The chain couples TRBV18 to TRBJ2-1; TRBD2 might be the D (5 bases). Germline loops: CDR1 KGHSH, CDR2 LQKENI. The CDR3 has 18 amino acids. The V gene lost 3 bases and the J gene lost 4 bases, with 22 bases spanning the gap. The DNA for the CDR3 is TGTGCCAGCTCACCTCCCGGGATAGGGCCCGTCCGGTACAATGAGCAGTTCTTC. Translation gives CASSPPGIGPVRYNEQFF.

The chain links TRBV28 to TRBJ2-7; TRBD1 might be the D (5 bases). Trimming removed 7 bases at V and 2 bases at J, with 18 bases between. The CDR3 is 15 amino acids. From germline, CDR1 is MDHEN and CDR2 SYDVKM. CDR3 in amino acids: CASTQSRGITYEQYF. CDR3 in DNA: TGTGCCAGCACCCAGAGTAGGGGAATTACCTACGAGCAGTACTTC.

This clone was counted a few times. The rearrangement links TRBV29-1 to TRBJ2-2; a weak D match, TRBD1 (7 bases). Germline CDR1 SQVTM, CDR2 ANQGSEA. V gave up 5 bases and J gave up 5 bases, with 18 bases separating them. The CDR3 has 15 amino acids. The CDR3 loop reads CSVPPQGGRTGELFF. The CDR3 nucleotides read TGCAGCGTTCCCCCCCAGGGGGGAAGGACCGGGGAGCTGTTTTTT.

V is TRBV6-1 and J is TRBJ1-1; D perhaps matches TRBD1 (5 bases). The V gene lost 10 bases and the J gene lost 1 base, with 16 bases spanning the gap. CDR1 is MNHNS and CDR2 is SASEGT in the germline V gene. The CDR3 totals 14 residues. Here the CDR3 DNA reads TGTGCCACCTTGAATCAGGGATGGAACACTGAAGCTTTCTTT. Translation gives CATLNQGWNTEAFF.

The V gene is TRBV18, the J gene TRBJ1-2; D is possibly TRBD1 (6 bases). The CDR3 is made up of 14 amino acids. The V end lost 2 bases, the J end lost 6 bases, and 13 bases lay between the germline ends. From germline, CDR1 is KGHSH and CDR2 LQKENI. The CDR3 DNA sequence: TGTGCCAGCTCACCAGCCTTATCAGGGGATGGCTACACCTTC. Residues: CASSPALSGDGYTF.

The chain couples TRBV18 to TRBJ2-7, with TRBD2 as a possible D gene (6 bases). The V gene lost 3 bases and the J gene lost 7 bases, with 19 bases spanning the gap. This CDR3 contains 15 residues. From germline, CDR1 is KGHSH and CDR2 LQKENI. CDR3 loop: CASSPFNTEGREQYF. DNA of the CDR3: TGTGCCAGCTCACCTTTCAACACGGAGGGCCGAGAGCAGTACTTC.